The T cell receptor (beta chain) under discussion was sequenced for a study of Graves' ophthalmopathy and Graves' hyperthyroidism. Study details: The authors collected peripheral blood at initial diagnosis, before any treatment.

This clonotype was seen many times. V shed 7 bases and J 4 bases; nucleotides not matched to a gene: 4. The CDR3 contains 13 residues. The study amplified TCR beta CDR3 regions using RNA transcripts. The first round was an RT-PCR with HTBI primers, and the second round was a multiplex PCR. TCRdb re-analysed the multiplex PCR reads in MiXCR, keeping a single row per CDR3 protein. The sample records 200,000 to 250,000 distinct CDR3 sequences, roughly a fifth being singletons. The chain combines TRBV12-3 or TRBV12-4 with TRBJ2-7; 10 nucleotides agree with TRBD2. This clonotype was sampled from a woman aged 50 to 60 with Graves' ophthalmopathy. The sample comprised peripheral blood. In DNA form, the CDR3 reads TGTGCCAGCATGATTAGCGGGAGGTACGAGCAGTACTTC. It yields the protein CASMISGRYEQYF.